The 32 T cell receptor beta chains given below trace back to one sample, sequenced in a study of blood T cell repertoires in COVID-19. The repertoire was sequenced with immunoSEQ multiplex PCR; TCRdb's copy has only in-frame clones and lacks some. The profile covers around 99,000 clones, with 80% to 90% appearing a single time and approximately 4.9% taken by the ten largest. What was sequenced was peripheral blood. The source of these receptors is a man between 40 and 49 years old with active or convalescent COVID-19.

This chain uses TRBV5-1 with TRBJ2-7; 11 bases are shared with TRBD2. CDR3 length equals 17 residues. V lost 4 bases to trimming and J lost 0 bases; unmatched junction nucleotides: 9. Germline V gene data show CDR1 as SGHRS and CDR2 as YFSETQ. CDR3 residues: CASSLRPTSGNSYEQYF. The CDR3 nucleotides read TGCGCCAGCAGCCTAAGGCCGACTAGCGGGAACTCCTACGAGCAGTACTTC.

J is TRBJ1-2 and V is TRBV30; perhaps TRBD1 as D (6 bases). The CDR3 covers 12 residues. V shed 7 bases and J shed 7 bases, with 16 bases lying between them. CDR1 is GTSNPN and CDR2 is SVGIG in the germline V gene (reference sequence). CDR3 region: CAFQGPGGGYTF. The CDR3 bases are TGTGCCTTCCAGGGGCCGGGGGGTGGCTACACCTTC.

V and J are TRBV30 and TRBJ1-4; 7 nucleotides agree with TRBD1. Germline assignment: CDR1 GTSNPN and CDR2 SVGIG (reference sequence). The V segment lost 1 base and the J segment 2 bases; nucleotides outside the gene matches: 4. The CDR3 contains 15 residues. CDR3 protein: CAWSEGARTNEKLFF. The CDR3 DNA reads TGTGCCTGGAGTGAGGGGGCAAGGACTAATGAAAAACTGTTTTTT.

The gene calls are TRBV7-2 and TRBJ2-7; D remains unclear. V was shortened by 4 bases and J by 1 base, with 8 bases between the two germline ends. CDR3 size: 13 residues. Germline loops: CDR1 SGHTA, CDR2 FQGNSA. CDR3 amino acids: CASSSVYSYEQYF. DNA for the CDR3: TGTGCCAGCAGCTCTGTCTATTCCTACGAGCAGTACTTC.

The V call is TRBV3-1 (or the pseudogene TRBV3-2), the J call TRBJ1-6; tentative D call: TRBD1 (5 bases). CDR3 length: 14 residues. From germline, CDR1 is LGHDT and CDR2 YNNKEL (reference sequence). Trimming took 4 bases from V and 6 from J, leaving 10 bases between them. The CDR3 DNA follows: TGTGCCAGCAGCCCCAGGGTACCTAATTCACCCCTCCACTTT. Protein sequence: CASSPRVPNSPLHF.

The CDR3 loop reads CASSIGRQGYEQYF. The CDR3 nucleotides read TGTGCCAGTAGTATAGGGCGACAGGGCTACGAGCAGTACTTC. The V gene is TRBV19, the J gene TRBJ2-7, with TRBD1 matching over 7 bases. The CDR3 has 14 amino acids. Germline assignment: CDR1 LNHDA and CDR2 SQIVND (reference sequence). Trimming took 1 base from V and 3 from J; bases not matched to a gene: 3.

The chain is built from TRBV10-3 and TRBJ1-2; D is unresolved. Trimming shortened V by 8 bases and J by 3 bases, and 13 bases separated the two germline ends. The CDR3 extends over 13 amino acids. Per the germline V gene, CDR1 is ENHRY and CDR2 is SYGVKD. CDR3 sequence (DNA): TGTGCCATCCTCGGTCGCCTGTACTATGGCTACACCTTC. Its translation is CAILGRLYYGYTF.

The gene calls are TRBV18 and TRBJ2-5; D is possibly TRBD2 (5 bases). This CDR3 has 15 residues. In germline, CDR1 is KGHSH, CDR2 LQKENI. The V end lost 2 bases, the J end lost 4 bases, and 14 bases lay between the germline ends. The CDR3 region is CASSPRAGGGETQYF. The CDR3 DNA is TGTGCCAGCTCACCAAGGGCGGGCGGCGGAGAGACCCAGTACTTC. The whole variable domain, remainder taken from reference TRBV18 and TRBJ2-5, is NAGVMQNPRHLVRRRGQEARLRCSPMKGHSHVYWYRQLPEEGLKFMVYLQKENIIDESGMPKERFSAEFPKEGPSILRIQQVVRGDSAAYFCASSPRAGGGETQYFGPGTRLLVL.

The gene calls are TRBV7-3 and TRBJ2-2; 7 bases fit TRBD2. In germline, CDR1 is SGHTA, CDR2 FQGTGA. This CDR3 comprises 15 residues. V gave up 4 bases and J gave up 2 bases; unmatched junction bases: 4. The CDR3 bases are TGTGCCAGCAGCTGGGGAGGGAGAAACACCGGGGAGCTGTTTTTT. This encodes CASSWGGRNTGELFF.

This sequence joins TRBV7-2 and TRBJ2-3; TRBD2 might be the D (7 bases). The CDR3 runs 16 residues. Germline V gene data show CDR1 as SGHTA and CDR2 as FQGNSA. V dropped 5 bases and J dropped 3 bases, with 18 bases sitting between them. The DNA for the CDR3 is TGTGCCAGCAGCACAGGGAGCGGGGCGCGGACAGATACGCAGTATTTT. Protein: CASSTGSGARTDTQYF.

This chain connects TRBV19 to TRBJ2-1; TRBD2 matches at 12 bases. CDR1 and CDR2 from the germline V gene are LNHDA and SQIVND (reference sequence). The CDR3 is made up of 15 amino acids. Trimming cost V 2 bases and J 9 bases; bases outside gene matches: 5. CDR3 protein: CASSILAGGPGEQFF. The DNA of the CDR3 is TGTGCCAGTAGTATACTAGCGGGAGGGCCTGGTGAGCAGTTCTTC.

The chain links TRBV7-2 to TRBJ2-7; D may be TRBD1 (6 bases). The V gene lost 2 bases and the J gene lost 2 bases, with 10 bases spanning the gap. The V gene's germline CDR1 is SGHTA and CDR2 FQGNSA. CDR3 length equals 14 residues. In nucleotides, the CDR3 is TGTGCCAGCAGCTTACAGGGGTTGGCCTACGAGCAGTACTTC. It translates to CASSLQGLAYEQYF.

This chain uses TRBV6-6 with TRBJ2-1, with D hard to call. Between the trimmed V and J ends, which lost 0 bases and 4 bases, there was a span of 7 bases. From germline, CDR1 is MNHNY and CDR2 SVGAGI (reference sequence). This CDR3 region has 14 residues. CDR3 coding DNA: TGTGCCAGCAGTTACTCCCGGGTGTACAATGAGCAGTTCTTC. Protein: CASSYSRVYNEQFF.

On this clone itself: Relative to the germline gene, one junction end is altered; a read error may explain this. V is TRBV6-5 and J is TRBJ2-1, with D tentatively TRBD2 (6 bases). Per the germline V gene, CDR1 is MNHEY and CDR2 is SVGAGI. The CDR3 totals 14 residues. CDR3: CATSLRDSSNEQFF. CDR3 DNA: TGTGCCACCTCGCTTCGGGACTCCTCCAATGAGCAGTTCTTC.

The chain employs TRBV28 and TRBJ2-7; TRBD1 matches 8 bases. The CDR3 has 13 residues. The V gene end was trimmed by 4 bases and the J gene end by 3 bases; junction bases not matched to a gene: 2. Germline CDR1 reads MDHEN; CDR2 reads SYDVKM. As DNA, the CDR3 is TGTGCCAGCAGTTCCGGACAGGGCTACGAGCAGTACTTC. Amino acids: CASSSGQGYEQYF.

The V call is TRBV30, the J call TRBJ2-7; 11 nucleotides match TRBD1. The V and J ends lost 0 bases and 0 bases, in that order; junction bases with no gene match: 4. The CDR3 consists of 16 residues. Germline V gives CDR1 GTSNPN, CDR2 SVGIG (reference sequence). Written as DNA, the CDR3 is TGTGCCTGGAGTGTAATCGGGACAGGGGGCTCCTACGAGCAGTACTTC. Its translation is CAWSVIGTGGSYEQYF.

The rearrangement uses TRBV5-6 and TRBJ2-1; D not certain. This CDR3 is 11 amino acids long. Germline loops: CDR1 SGHDT, CDR2 YYEEEE. V lost 4 bases and J 4 bases, leaving 3 bases between the germline ends. The CDR3 protein is CASSQYNEQFF. The CDR3, as DNA: TGTGCCAGCAGCCAATACAATGAGCAGTTCTTC.

This chain connects TRBV7-2 to TRBJ2-7, with a weak D call TRBD1 (6 bases). CDR1 SGHTA and CDR2 FQGNSA come from the germline V gene. The CDR3 covers 14 residues. V was pared by 5 bases and J by 1 base, with 12 bases between. CDR3: CASSPLRGSYEQYF. CDR3 bases: TGTGCCAGCAGCCCTCTAAGGGGGTCCTACGAGCAGTACTTC.

This sequence joins TRBV20-1 and TRBJ1-1; D gene ambiguous. Trimming took off 0 bases at V and 5 bases at J, with 4 bases between the two ends. This CDR3 comprises 11 residues. Germline-derived CDR1 and CDR2 are DFQATT and SNEGSKA (reference sequence). The CDR3 sequence: CSARDQTEAFF. The CDR3 DNA is TGCAGTGCTAGAGATCAAACTGAAGCTTTCTTT.

This sequence joins TRBV29-1 and TRBJ2-7; 8 nucleotides match TRBD1. The germline CDR1 and CDR2 sequences are SQVTM and ANQGSEA. This CDR3 is built from 14 residues. The V segment lost 0 bases and the J segment 1 base; nucleotides outside the gene matches: 2. The CDR3 region is CSVEDGTGSYEQYF. In DNA form, the CDR3 reads TGCAGCGTTGAAGACGGGACAGGATCCTACGAGCAGTACTTC.

This clone was found once. This chain uses TRBV19 with TRBJ1-4, with D perhaps TRBD1 (5 bases). Germline-derived CDR1 and CDR2 are LNHDA and SQIVND (reference sequence). There are 15 residues in the CDR3. Trimming cost V 7 bases and J 8 bases, with 20 bases left between them. Here the CDR3 DNA reads TGTGCCAGTACTCCCATCGGGGGAGGAGGGGAAAAACTGTTTTTT. Its translation is CASTPIGGGGEKLFF.

The J gene is TRBJ1-4, the V gene TRBV9; no clear D gene. V shed 0 bases and J shed 12 bases, with 9 bases lying between them. The CDR3 sequence is 12 residues long. CDR1 and CDR2 from the germline V gene are SGDLS and YYNGEE. CDR3 nucleotide sequence: TGTGCCAGCAGCGTAGTAGGCGGGGAACTGTTTTTT. Translated: CASSVVGGELFF.

CDR3 nucleotides: TGTGCCAGCAGTCATTATGGCGGGAGGGCAAATGAGCAGTTCTTC. Protein product: CASSHYGGRANEQFF. The rearrangement uses TRBV6-2 or TRBV6-3 and TRBJ2-1; 9 bases match TRBD2. This CDR3 has 15 amino acids. CDR1 and CDR2 (germline): MNHEY, SVGEGT. Trimming took 5 bases from V and 7 from J; bases not matched to a gene: 9.

V gene TRBV6-5 combines with J gene TRBJ2-5; possibly TRBD2 for D (6 bases). The CDR3 length is 14 residues. CDR1 is MNHEY and CDR2 is SVGAGI in the germline V gene. Trimming took off 0 bases at V and 2 bases at J, with 7 bases between the two ends. The CDR3 DNA is TGTGCCAGCAGTTACTCCCGGGGGCAAGAGACCCAGTACTTC. It is translated as CASSYSRGQETQYF.

The CDR3 sequence: CASSQGTSNAEQYF. CDR3 sequence (DNA): TGCGCCAGCAGCCAAGGGACTAGTAACGCCGAGCAGTACTTC. The J gene is TRBJ2-7, the V gene TRBV4-3, with 7 nucleotides matching TRBD2. Germline loops: CDR1 LGHNA, CDR2 YSLEER. This CDR3 contains 14 residues. Trimming took 1 base from V and 6 from J; bases not matched to a gene: 6.

The J gene is TRBJ2-2, the V gene TRBV7-3; D is uncertain. The CDR3 is 12 amino acids. Germline CDR1 is SGHTA and CDR2 is FQGTGA. The V end was cut by 4 bases, the J end by 5 bases, with 5 bases between. The CDR3 loop is CASSYHTGELFF. The CDR3 region has the DNA TGTGCCAGCAGCTATCATACCGGGGAGCTGTTTTTT.

The chain employs TRBV14 and TRBJ2-7; 10 bases fit TRBD2. The CDR3 extends over 16 amino acids. Per germline, CDR1 SGHDN and CDR2 FVKESK. The junction had 16 bases not matched to a gene; V was cut back by 8 bases and J by 6 bases. In DNA form, the CDR3 reads TGTGCCAGCGGTTCGGGGAAACTAGCGGGATCGGGCGAGCAGTACTTC. Its translation: CASGSGKLAGSGEQYF.

V is TRBV4-1 and J is TRBJ2-3, with D maybe TRBD2 (6 bases). Germline CDR1 MGHRA, CDR2 YSYEKL. V lost 6 bases to trimming and J lost 2 bases, with 18 bases between them. CDR3 size: 16 residues. The DNA of the CDR3 is TGCGCCAGCAGTCTAAAGAGGGTAGCGGCCACAGATACGCAGTATTTT. Translating gives CASSLKRVAATDTQYF.

The rearrangement joins TRBV4-2 to TRBJ1-2, with TRBD1 matching over 7 bases. Looked up from germline, CDR1 is LGHNA and CDR2 is YNFKEQ. V was clipped by 1 base and J by 7 bases; unmatched bases: 3. The CDR3 covers 13 residues. The CDR3 region is CASSQVDRAGYTF. CDR3 sequence (DNA): TGTGCCAGCAGCCAAGTAGACAGGGCTGGCTACACCTTC.

V and J are TRBV29-1 and TRBJ2-3; 7 nucleotides agree with TRBD1. Trimming cost V 5 bases and J 5 bases; bases outside gene matches: 7. The CDR3 length is 13 residues. The germline CDR1 and CDR2 sequences are SQVTM and ANQGSEA. The CDR3 region is CSVSRGPGDTQYF. In DNA form, the CDR3 reads TGCAGCGTTAGTAGGGGGCCAGGAGATACGCAGTATTTT.

The chain couples TRBV7-8 to TRBJ1-5; D remains ambiguous. CDR3 length equals 16 residues. Looked up from germline, CDR1 is SGHVS and CDR2 is FQNEAQ. Between the trimmed V and J ends, which lost 5 bases and 0 bases, there was a span of 14 bases. This CDR3 is CASSLEAGASNQPQHF. CDR3 DNA: TGTGCCAGCAGCCTAGAGGCGGGCGCTAGCAATCAGCCCCAGCATTTT.

The J gene is TRBJ2-7, the V gene TRBV7-3; TRBD2 matches 7 bases. With 2 bases clipped from V and 4 bases from J, the junction kept 8 bases outside the gene matches. This CDR3 spans 15 amino acids. Germline CDR1 reads SGHTA; CDR2 reads FQGTGA. The CDR3, as DNA: TGTGCCAGCAGCTTAGCCCCCGGGACTATGTACGAGCAGTACTTC. Its translation: CASSLAPGTMYEQYF.